Listed below are T cell receptor beta chains from one sample, sequenced in a study of naive CD8 T cells in extremely preterm neonates. Profiled with immunoSEQ multiplex PCR; TCRdb holds only in-frame clones, not every one. The profile covers more than 20,000 clones, with about 87% appearing a single time and about 0.85% taken by the ten largest. Specimen: naive CD8+ T cells from cord blood. The source of these receptors is a boy who was born preterm. Each CDR3 is given with its conserved first and last residue. D genes are given only for firm matches. Clone size is shown for a subset of rows, as once, few, many or a class of expanded clone.

NA,TRBD2,TRBJ2-7,TRBV9,CASSVVAGAYEQYF,TGTGCCAGCAGCGTAGTAGCGGGGGCCTACGAGCAGTACTTC
NA,TRBD1,TRBJ1-6,TRBV23-1,CASSQYAVEGARNSPLHF,TGCGCCAGCAGTCAATATGCTGTTGAGGGGGCGAGGAATTCACCCCTCCACTTT
NA,NA,TRBJ2-7,TRBV29-1,CSVAPDTYEQYF,TGCAGCGTTGCCCCCGACACCTACGAGCAGTACTTC
once,TRBD1,TRBJ1-2,TRBV4-1,CASSHRDRREYTF,TGCGCCAGCAGCCACAGGGACAGAAGGGAGTACACCTTC
NA,NA,TRBJ1-1,TRBV27,CASSLKGTEAFF,TGTGCCAGCAGTTTAAAGGGGACTGAAGCTTTCTTT
NA,NA,TRBJ2-7,TRBV7-2,CASSSRDGYYEQYF,TGTGCCAGCAGCTCCCGGGACGGATACTACGAGCAGTACTTC
NA,TRBD1,TRBJ1-5,TRBV4-2,CASSQEAQGANQPQHF,TGTGCCAGCAGCCAAGAGGCACAGGGGGCCAATCAGCCCCAGCATTTT
NA,NA,TRBJ2-3,TRBV10-3,CAISEETRSTDTQYF,TGTGCCATCAGTGAGGAGACTAGAAGCACAGATACGCAGTATTTT
NA,NA,TRBJ2-1,TRBV4-1,CASRDSSYNEQFF,TGCGCCAGCAGGGACAGCTCCTACAATGAGCAGTTCTTC
NA,TRBD2,TRBJ2-7,TRBV5-4,CASSTGLGAYEQYF,TGTGCCAGCAGCACCGGACTAGGAGCCTACGAGCAGTACTTC
NA,NA,TRBJ1-3,TRBV5-6,CASSLGTSGNTIYF,TGTGCCAGCAGCTTGGGGACATCTGGAAACACCATATATTTT
NA,NA,TRBJ1-2,TRBV19,CASSISLRDYGYTF,TGTGCCAGTAGTATATCCTTGAGGGACTATGGCTACACCTTC
NA,NA,TRBJ1-1,TRBV9,CASSVDGATEAFF,TGTGCCAGCAGCGTAGACGGGGCCACTGAAGCTTTCTTT
NA,NA,TRBJ1-1,TRBV5-1,CASSLVISGAEAFF,TGCGCCAGCAGCTTGGTGATCTCAGGGGCTGAAGCTTTCTTT
NA,NA,TRBJ1-2,TRBV4-2,CASSQGVTANYGYTF,TGTGCCAGCAGCCAAGGGGTGACAGCTAACTATGGCTACACCTTC
once,NA,TRBJ2-1,TRBV6-4,CASSGGRYNEQFF,TGTGCCAGCAGTGGGGGGCGCTACAATGAGCAGTTCTTC
NA,TRBD2,TRBJ2-3,TRBV9,CASSVAGGDTQYF,TGTGCCAGCAGCGTAGCGGGGGGAGATACGCAGTATTTT
NA,TRBD2,TRBJ2-7,TRBV7-2,CASSLGTSGGYEQYF,TGTGCCAGCAGCTTAGGGACTAGCGGGGGCTACGAGCAGTACTTC
NA,NA,TRBJ2-7,TRBV27,CASSKGGYEQYF,TGTGCCAGCAGTAAAGGGGGCTACGAGCAGTACTTC
NA,NA,TRBJ2-7,TRBV5-4,CASSLGWRGVHEQYF,TGTGCCAGCAGCTTGGGGTGGAGGGGGGTCCACGAGCAGTACTTC
NA,NA,TRBJ1-4,TRBV10-3,CAISESGATNEKLFF,TGTGCCATCAGTGAGTCGGGGGCAACTAATGAAAAACTGTTTTTT
NA,TRBD1,TRBJ1-2,TRBV12-5,CASGLVTGDGYTF,TGTGCTAGTGGTTTGGTGACAGGGGATGGCTACACCTTC
NA,NA,TRBJ2-7,TRBV6-4,CASSDSGGYEQYF,TGTGCCAGCAGTGACTCAGGGGGCTACGAGCAGTACTTC
NA,TRBD2,TRBJ2-1,TRBV19,CASSGLAGFYNEQFF,TGTGCCAGTAGTGGACTAGCGGGGTTCTACAATGAGCAGTTCTTC
NA,NA,TRBJ2-3,TRBV4-1,CASSQVAGGTDTQYF,TGCGCCAGCAGCCAAGTTGCAGGGGGCACAGATACGCAGTATTTT
NA,NA,TRBJ2-6,TRBV7-3,CASSLGVGANVLTF,TGTGCCAGCAGCTTAGGGGTTGGGGCCAACGTCCTGACTTTC
NA,NA,TRBJ2-7,TRBV5-6,CASSFGSSYEQYF,TGTGCCAGCAGCTTCGGCAGCTCCTACGAGCAGTACTTC
NA,TRBD1,TRBJ1-1,TRBV9,CASSGTGGMNTEAFF,TGTGCCAGCAGCGGGACAGGGGGCATGAACACTGAAGCTTTCTTT
NA,TRBD1,TRBJ2-7,TRBV5-1,CASSHPGQGVYEQYF,TGCGCCAGCAGCCACCCGGGACAGGGGGTATACGAGCAGTACTTC
few,TRBD1,TRBJ2-7,TRBV4-1,CASSQGDSSYEQYF,TGCGCCAGCAGCCAAGGGGACAGCTCCTACGAGCAGTACTTC
once,TRBD1,TRBJ1-5,TRBV19,CASRGTGGSNSNQPQHF,TGTGCCAGTAGAGGGACAGGGGGCAGTAATAGCAATCAGCCCCAGCATTTT
few,NA,TRBJ2-7,TRBV11-2,CASSLAGAYEQYF,TGTGCCAGCAGCTTAGCGGGGGCCTACGAGCAGTACTTC
NA,TRBD2,TRBJ2-7,TRBV7-9,CASSLERGGYEQYF,TGTGCCAGCAGCTTAGAGCGGGGGGGCTACGAGCAGTACTTC
NA,TRBD1,TRBJ2-4,TRBV9,CASSVDRAKNIQYF,TGTGCCAGCAGCGTGGACAGGGCCAAAAACATTCAGTACTTC
NA,NA,TRBJ2-1,TRBV7-2,CASSLAGAYNEQFF,TGTGCCAGCAGCTTAGCGGGGGCCTACAATGAGCAGTTCTTC
NA,TRBD1,TRBJ2-7,TRBV9,CASSVFPGQGPYEQYF,TGTGCCAGCAGCGTATTCCCCGGACAGGGGCCGTACGAGCAGTACTTC
NA,TRBD1,TRBJ2-7,TRBV27,CASSSGTASYEQYF,TGTGCCAGCAGTTCCGGGACAGCGTCCTACGAGCAGTACTTC
few,TRBD1,TRBJ1-2,TRBV5-1,CASSLAGGYGYTF,TGCGCCAGCAGCTTGGCAGGGGGCTATGGCTACACCTTC
NA,NA,TRBJ2-6,TRBV27,CASSLGGANVLTF,TGTGCCAGCAGTTTGGGGGGGGCCAACGTCCTGACTTTC
NA,TRBD1,TRBJ1-6,TRBV4-1,CASSQETRDRGSPLHF,TGCGCCAGCAGCCAAGAAACACGGGACAGGGGTTCACCCCTCCACTTT
NA,NA,TRBJ2-1,TRBV19,CASSIDRGNEQFF,TGTGCCAGTAGTATAGACAGGGGCAATGAGCAGTTCTTC
once,NA,TRBJ2-1,TRBV10-1,CASSDEDNEQFF,TGCGCCAGCAGTGATGAGGACAATGAGCAGTTCTTC
NA,NA,TRBJ2-7,TRBV6-5,CASSWDNYEQYF,TGTGCCAGCAGTTGGGACAACTACGAGCAGTACTTC
NA,NA,TRBJ1-2,TRBV6-5,CASSWGLGYTF,TGTGCCAGCAGTTGGGGGCTTGGCTACACCTTC
NA,TRBD2,TRBJ2-2,TRBV11-2,CASSLFSGGNTGELFF,TGTGCCAGCAGCTTATTTAGCGGGGGCAACACCGGGGAGCTGTTTTTT
NA,NA,TRBJ2-7,TRBV5-6,CASSRDNYEQYF,TGTGCCAGCAGCCGGGACAACTACGAGCAGTACTTC
NA,TRBD1,TRBJ2-7,TRBV4-1,CASSQAPGQADEQYF,TGCGCCAGCAGCCAAGCCCCGGGACAGGCTGACGAGCAGTACTTC
NA,NA,TRBJ2-3,TRBV4-3,CASSQGNLDTQYF,TGCGCCAGCAGCCAAGGGAATCTCGATACGCAGTATTTT
NA,NA,TRBJ1-6,TRBV23-1,CASSQPPGQNSPLHF,TGCGCCAGCAGTCAACCACCGGGACAAAATTCACCCCTCCACTTT
NA,NA,TRBJ1-1,TRBV19,CASSIRSMNTEAFF,TGTGCCAGTAGTATACGGAGCATGAACACTGAAGCTTTCTTT
once,TRBD2,TRBJ2-3,TRBV7-4,CASNGTSGGHTQYF,TGTGCCAGCAACGGGACTAGCGGGGGCCATACGCAGTATTTT
NA,NA,TRBJ2-3,TRBV19,CASRTGDTQYF,TGTGCCAGTAGGACAGGAGATACGCAGTATTTT
NA,TRBD1,TRBJ1-1,TRBV27,CASSLRQGALNTEAFF,TGTGCCAGCAGTTTAAGACAGGGGGCTTTGAACACTGAAGCTTTCTTT
NA,TRBD1,TRBJ2-7,TRBV4-3,CASSQGQGAYEQYF,TGCGCCAGCAGCCAAGGACAGGGGGCCTACGAGCAGTACTTC
NA,NA,TRBJ2-3,TRBV4-2,CASSQLQLEGDTQYF,TGTGCCAGCAGCCAACTTCAACTAGAGGGGGATACGCAGTATTTT